These 27 T cell receptor beta chains share one sample of origin, sequenced in a study of cytomegalovirus exposure and HLA in healthy donors. The repertoire was sequenced with immunoSEQ multiplex PCR; TCRdb's copy has only in-frame clones and lacks some. The repertoire has 150,000 to 160,000 clones, 75% to 90% of them found once; the top ten carry about a fifth. The sample comprised PBMCs. Source of these receptors: a man between 18 and 29 years old in good health and CMV-seropositive.

This rearrangement joins TRBV4-1 to TRBJ1-1; D remains ambiguous. V was clipped by 4 bases and J by 7 bases, with 19 bases between them. The CDR3 contains 15 residues. The germline V gene has CDR1 MGHRA and CDR2 YSYEKL. As DNA, the CDR3 is TGCGCCAGCAGCCTACCGACGAGGCAAGTCAGTGAAGCTTTCTTT. Residues: CASSLPTRQVSEAFF.

The rearrangement uses TRBV28 and TRBJ2-1; TRBD2 matches at 8 bases. CDR1 and CDR2 from the germline V gene are MDHEN and SYDVKM. The CDR3 length is 14 residues. With 6 bases clipped from V and 10 bases from J, the junction kept 11 bases outside the gene matches. The CDR3 nucleotides are TGTGCCAGCAGGCTTGGACTAGCCCCCAACGAGCAGTTCTTC. Translation: CASRLGLAPNEQFF.

This clone was recorded a few times. The chain combines TRBV5-6 with TRBJ2-1; TRBD2 matches 7 bases. J gave up 5 bases and V 6 bases, and 14 bases lay outside the gene matches. Germline CDR1 reads SGHDT; CDR2 reads YYEEEE. The CDR3 length is 16 residues. CDR3 in DNA: TGTGCCAGCAACTCCCGGTGGGGAGGGTCCGACAATGAGCAGTTCTTC. This gives the protein CASNSRWGGSDNEQFF.

This rearrangement joins TRBV5-6 to TRBJ1-2; the match to TRBD1 covers 8 bases. Unmatched junction bases numbered 9, after V lost 3 bases and J lost 8 bases. The CDR3 contains 14 residues. From germline, CDR1 is SGHDT and CDR2 YYEEEE. For the CDR3, the DNA is TGTGCCAGCAGCTCCGGACAGGGAACGGAGGGCTACACCTTC. It specifies CASSSGQGTEGYTF.

This chain uses TRBV6-1 with TRBJ1-3; 7 bases fit TRBD1. This CDR3 region has 15 residues. Trimming at V came to 6 bases and at J to 2 bases, leaving 7 bases not matched to a gene. Germline values: CDR1 MNHNS, CDR2 SASEGT. This chain's CDR3 is CASSSGQVAGNTIYF. The CDR3 DNA is TGTGCCAGCAGCTCTGGACAGGTCGCTGGAAACACCATATATTTT.

The V call is TRBV27, the J call TRBJ1-2, with D maybe TRBD1 (5 bases). With 3 bases removed from V and 4 bases from J, the gap between germline ends came to 12 bases. Looked up from germline, CDR1 is MNHEY and CDR2 is SMNVEV (reference sequence). This CDR3 comprises 14 residues. The CDR3 nucleotides read TGTGCCAGCAGTTTGGGAGGGGTCCCCTATGGCTACACCTTC. Protein sequence: CASSLGGVPYGYTF.

This chain links TRBV7-2 with TRBJ1-2; D possibly corresponds to TRBD1 (6 bases). Germline CDR1 SGHTA, CDR2 FQGNSA. This CDR3 comprises 16 residues. V gave up 1 base and J gave up 0 bases, with 12 bases separating them. The CDR3 here is CASSLGGGIANYGYTF. In DNA, the CDR3 is TGTGCCAGCAGCTTAGGGGGGGGCATAGCTAACTATGGCTACACCTTC. The complete variable domain, with remaining parts taken from reference TRBV7-2 and TRBJ1-2, reads GAGVSQSPSNKVTEKGKDVELRCDPISGHTALYWYRQSLGQGLEFLIYFQGNSAPDKSGLPSDRFSAERTGGSVSTLTIQRTQQEDSAVYLCASSLGGGIANYGYTFGSGTRLTVV.

The chain combines TRBV4-2 with TRBJ1-4; a possible D gene is TRBD1 (6 bases). CDR3 length: 15 amino acids. V was shortened by 4 bases and J by 8 bases, with 17 bases between the two germline ends. Per germline, CDR1 LGHNA and CDR2 YNFKEQ. In DNA, the CDR3 is TGTGCCAGCAGCCCGATGGACAGTTTTGGGGAAAAACTGTTTTTT. Translation: CASSPMDSFGEKLFF.

The genes are TRBV5-1 and TRBJ2-5; D is perhaps TRBD1 (6 bases). In germline, CDR1 is SGHRS, CDR2 YFSETQ. The CDR3 is 14 residues long. The V end lost 1 base, the J end lost 1 base, and 8 bases lay between the germline ends. CDR3 in amino acids: CASSLKGGQETQYF. As DNA, the CDR3 is TGCGCCAGCAGCTTGAAAGGGGGCCAAGAGACCCAGTACTTC.

The chain combines TRBV4-3 with TRBJ2-1, with TRBD1 identical over 9 bases. V dropped 4 bases and J dropped 9; count of bases not matched to a gene: 10. CDR1 is LGHNA and CDR2 is YSLEER in the germline V gene. The CDR3 runs to 15 residues. This CDR3 reads CASSPGTGFFSEQFF. Here the CDR3 DNA reads TGCGCCAGCAGCCCCGGGACAGGGTTTTTCAGTGAGCAGTTCTTC.

CDR3 nucleotide sequence: TGTGCCAGTAGACTAACAGGGGGCAACGAGCAGTACTTC. This translates into CASRLTGGNEQYF. V usage is TRBV19 and J usage is TRBJ2-7, with TRBD1 identical over 9 bases. This CDR3 region has 13 residues. Germline CDR1 and CDR2: LNHDA and SQIVND (reference sequence). The trim removed 6 bases at V and 5 bases at J, leaving 5 bases unmatched.

The chain has TRBV4-1 and TRBJ2-1; 7 bases are a match to TRBD2. The CDR3 is 15 residues long. The V gene's germline CDR1 is MGHRA and CDR2 YSYEKL. V trimming: 4 bases; J trimming: 7 bases; junction bases outside the gene matches: 10. CDR3 amino acids: CASSPLGLSGNEQFF. DNA for the CDR3: TGCGCCAGCAGCCCCTTGGGACTATCGGGGAATGAGCAGTTCTTC.

The chain uses TRBV9 and TRBJ1-1; D may be TRBD1 (6 bases). This CDR3 spans 14 amino acids. V lost 3 bases and J lost 1, with 10 bases in between. The germline V gene encodes CDR1 SGDLS and CDR2 YYNGEE. The CDR3 loop reads CASSGDTRNTEAFF. The CDR3, as DNA: TGTGCCAGCAGCGGGGACACCAGGAACACTGAAGCTTTCTTT.

There are a few counts of this clone. The CDR3 region has the DNA TGTGCCAGCAGCCTCTTTAGCGGGGGGGGCTACGAGCAGTACTTC. Translated, it gives CASSLFSGGGYEQYF. The V gene is TRBV6-6, the J gene TRBJ2-7; 11 bases line up with TRBD2. The junction had 7 bases not matched to a gene; V was cut back by 6 bases and J by 3 bases. Germline V CDR1 and CDR2: MNHNY, SVGAGI (reference sequence). There are 15 residues in the CDR3.

This sequence joins TRBV5-5 and TRBJ1-2; 8 bases match TRBD1. The CDR3 length is 14 residues. Germline CDR1 reads SGHKS; CDR2 reads YYEKEE (reference sequence). J was trimmed by 4 bases and V by 4 bases; bases with no gene match: 6. DNA of the CDR3: TGTGCCAGCAGCCGGGACAGGCCCGGCTATGGCTACACCTTC. Residues: CASSRDRPGYGYTF.

This chain links TRBV27 with TRBJ2-1; TRBD2 aligns across 14 bases. In germline, CDR1 is MNHEY, CDR2 SMNVEV (reference sequence). CDR3 length: 15 residues. J gave up 10 bases and V 5 bases, and 7 bases lay outside the gene matches. The CDR3 nucleotides read TGTGCCAGCAGTATAGGGACTAGCGGGAGTCAAGAGCAGTTCTTC. Its translation: CASSIGTSGSQEQFF.

The V and J genes are TRBV7-2 and TRBJ2-1, with D perhaps TRBD1 (5 bases). CDR3 length: 16 residues. CDR1 and CDR2 from the germline V gene are SGHTA and FQGNSA. Trimming cost V 2 bases and J 2 bases, with 13 bases left between them. The CDR3: CASSLRWQGTYNEQFF. The CDR3 nucleotides are TGTGCCAGCAGCTTAAGGTGGCAGGGTACCTACAATGAGCAGTTCTTC.

This chain joins TRBV25-1 and TRBJ2-3; possibly TRBD2 for D (5 bases). CDR1 is MGHDK, CDR2 SYGVNS, per germline. The CDR3 is 15 amino acids. Trimming removed 4 bases from V and 0 bases from J, with 11 bases in between. The CDR3 bases are TGTGCCAGCAGTGCCTTAGCGTCTAGCACAGATACGCAGTATTTT. Amino acids: CASSALASSTDTQYF.

The rearrangement links TRBV5-1 to TRBJ2-1; TRBD2 agrees at 8 bases. Trimming cost V 0 bases and J 8 bases; bases outside gene matches: 10. CDR1 and CDR2 (germline): SGHRS, YFSETQ. This CDR3 comprises 16 residues. The CDR3 sequence: CASSLVPAGARDEQFF. The CDR3 nucleotides are TGCGCCAGCAGCTTGGTTCCAGCGGGGGCCAGGGATGAGCAGTTCTTC.

This clone has just one count. The V call is TRBV5-1, the J call TRBJ2-3; 7 bases are a match to TRBD2. CDR3 length: 15 residues. Trimming removed 3 bases from V and 0 bases from J; junction bases left unmatched: 4. Germline V gene sequence: CDR1 SGHRS, CDR2 YFSETQ. CDR3 coding DNA: TGCGCCAGCAGCTCTAGCGGCTCTAGCACAGATACGCAGTATTTT. Translated: CASSSSGSSTDTQYF.

J is TRBJ2-7 and V is TRBV7-6; 9 bases align to TRBD1. Losses at the gene ends were 4 bases for V and 6 bases for J; bases not matched to a gene: 7. Germline CDR1 SGHVS, CDR2 FNYEAQ. This CDR3 has 14 amino acids. The CDR3 sequence is CASSYGQGLAEQYF. CDR3 bases: TGTGCCAGCAGCTATGGACAGGGGTTGGCCGAGCAGTACTTC.

The chain recombines TRBV6-1 with TRBJ2-4, with D perhaps matching TRBD2 (5 bases). V gave up 2 bases and J gave up 1 base, with 6 bases separating them. Germline V gene sequence: CDR1 MNHNS, CDR2 SASEGT. This CDR3 comprises 14 residues. Here the CDR3 DNA reads TGTGCCAGCAGTGAACCGGGGGCCAAAAACATTCAGTACTTC. It specifies CASSEPGAKNIQYF.

This clone has only one observation. The chain recombines TRBV6-5 with TRBJ1-2; TRBD1 matches at 8 bases. V trimming: 0 bases; J trimming: 4 bases; junction bases outside the gene matches: 4. The CDR3 runs 15 residues. CDR1 MNHEY and CDR2 SVGAGI come from the germline V gene. The CDR3 protein is CASSYSKTGAYGYTF. For the CDR3, the DNA is TGTGCCAGCAGTTACTCGAAGACAGGGGCCTATGGCTACACCTTC.

This chain joins TRBV6-6 and TRBJ2-5, with TRBD1 matching over 7 bases. Germline CDR1 reads MNHNY; CDR2 reads SVGAGI (reference sequence). The V gene end was trimmed by 5 bases and the J gene end by 2 bases; junction bases not matched to a gene: 8. The CDR3 is 15 amino acids. Here the CDR3 reads CASSERRGRQETQYF. CDR3 DNA sequence: TGTGCCAGCAGTGAGAGAAGGGGGCGGCAAGAGACCCAGTACTTC.

The rearrangement uses TRBV7-8 and TRBJ2-1; D is possibly TRBD2 (6 bases). Germline V gene data show CDR1 as SGHVS and CDR2 as FQNEAQ. V lost 7 bases to trimming and J lost 5 bases, with 18 bases between them. The CDR3 consists of 15 residues. The CDR3 here is CASILGQAGHNEQFF. As DNA, the CDR3 is TGTGCCAGCATCCTGGGGCAGGCGGGGCACAATGAGCAGTTCTTC.

The chain recombines TRBV5-1 with TRBJ2-2, with TRBD2 matching over 7 bases. Germline loops: CDR1 SGHRS, CDR2 YFSETQ. J gave up 6 bases and V 2 bases, and 1 base lay outside the gene matches. This CDR3 comprises 13 residues. CDR3 bases: TGCGCCAGCAGCTTCAGCGGGGCCGGGGAGCTGTTTTTT. Translating it yields CASSFSGAGELFF.

The chain has TRBV6-5 and TRBJ2-7; D unresolved. V was trimmed by 2 bases and J by 2 bases, leaving 13 bases between them. CDR1 and CDR2 (germline): MNHEY, SVGAGI. This CDR3 is built from 15 residues. The CDR3 sequence: CASSYAKQWAYEQYF. For the CDR3, the DNA is TGTGCCAGCAGTTACGCAAAACAGTGGGCCTACGAGCAGTACTTC.